This TCR beta chain was captured in a study of naive and memory T cell subsets. Study-level results: Gini index rose across naive, CM, EM and EMRA in CD4 and CD8. Over 85% of naive TCR sequences appeared only once, unlike memory subsets.

With 4 bases clipped from V and 1 base from J, the junction kept 3 bases outside the gene matches. The CDR3 runs 14 residues. Germline assignment: CDR1 SGHNT and CDR2 YYREEE (reference sequence). Points on this clonotype: Its antigen is unidentified.

An equimolar mix of two oligonucleotides served as the beta constant-region primer for TRBC1 and TRBC2. Ligated cDNA was amplified by four rounds of PCR with nested alpha and beta constant-region primers and SP2. TCRdb called the UMI-ligation and nested PCR reads again in MiXCR, with one record for every CDR3 protein. Of approximately 31,000 distinct CDR3 sequences listed, approximately 17% were seen once; the top ten hold about 3%. The sequenced sample consisted of effector memory CD4+ T cells from blood. Subset here: effector memory, CD45RA- CD27-. The TCR sequence derives from a human donor in good health. V usage is TRBV5-4 and J usage is TRBJ1-1, with 8 bases aligning to TRBD1. The CDR3 nucleotides are TGTGCCAGCAGCCGGACAGGGACGAACACTGAAGCTTTCTTT. Residues: CASSRTGTNTEAFF. The whole variable domain, filled in from reference TRBV5-4 and TRBJ1-1, reads ETGVTQSPTHLIKTRGQQVTLRCSSQSGHNTVSWYQQALGQGPQFIFQYYREEENGRGNFPPRFSGLQFPNYSSELNVNALELDDSALYLCASSRTGTNTEAFFGQGTRLTVV.